This T cell receptor (beta chain) was recovered during a study of regulatory T cells in long-lasting Graves disease. Relying on iRepertoire HTBI primers and Arm-PCR of CDR3 regions, the team built TCR beta libraries. MiXCR was run by TCRdb on the multiplex PCR reads, yielding one entry per CDR3 protein. The sample includes about 290,000 distinct CDR3 sequences, 22% of them seen just once. Time point of the sample: persistent/refractory GD, antithyroid drugs over 5 years with positive TRAb. Making the TCR library involved RNA that had been extracted from PBMCs. Germline V gives CDR1 MNHNS, CDR2 SASEGT. Trimming at V came to 6 bases and at J to 7 bases, leaving 5 bases not matched to a gene. This CDR3 has 12 residues.

The source is a female donor with Graves disease. The rearrangement joins TRBV6-1 to TRBJ2-5, with 7 bases identical to TRBD1. This specimen consisted of peripheral blood mononuclear cells (PBMCs), obtained when the disease was refractory, from a patient treated with antithyroid drugs. The CDR3 sequence is CASSRGGRTQYF. Here the CDR3 DNA reads TGTGCCAGCAGCCGAGGGGGCCGGACCCAGTACTTC.